The rows below give T cell receptor beta chains drawn from one sample of a study of technical replicates of blood from a few donors. Repertoires were generated with immunoSEQ multiplex PCR, while TCRdb's copy carries only in-frame clones and drops some. This table has 11,000 to 15,000 clones, approximately 84% appearing once. The material sequenced was PBMCs. These TCRs come from a human donor in good health. CDR3s include the opening cysteine and the closing phenylalanine or tryptophan. Each record gives: J gene, clone size, V gene, D gene, CDR3 DNA, CDR3 protein. D genes are given only for firm matches. Part of the rows lack a size; the others show once, few, many or a class for expanded clones.

j_gene: TRBJ2-7; abundance: NA; v_gene: TRBV11-2; d_gene: TRBD2; CDR3nt: TGTGCCAGCAGCTTAATTCGGACTAGCGGGAGCCGGTACTTC; CDR3aa: CASSLIRTSGSRYF
j_gene: TRBJ1-3; abundance: NA; v_gene: TRBV5-6; d_gene: NA; CDR3nt: TGTGCCAGCAGCTCACAGGGTACTGGAAACACCATATATTTT; CDR3aa: CASSSQGTGNTIYF
j_gene: TRBJ2-2; abundance: NA; v_gene: TRBV27; d_gene: TRBD1; CDR3nt: TGTGCCAGCAGTCCACGGACAGGGGGCGACACCGGGGAGCTGTTTTTT; CDR3aa: CASSPRTGGDTGELFF
j_gene: TRBJ2-5; abundance: NA; v_gene: TRBV5-1; d_gene: TRBD2; CDR3nt: TGCGCCAGCAGCCTAGCGGGATACGAGACCCAGTACTTC; CDR3aa: CASSLAGYETQYF
j_gene: TRBJ1-1; abundance: NA; v_gene: TRBV28; d_gene: NA; CDR3nt: TGTGCCAGCAGTTCACAGTACACTGAAGCTTTCTTT; CDR3aa: CASSSQYTEAFF
j_gene: TRBJ2-1; abundance: NA; v_gene: TRBV27; d_gene: NA; CDR3nt: TGTGCCAGCAGTCTAAATACAGGGGGGGGTGAGCAGTTCTTC; CDR3aa: CASSLNTGGGEQFF
j_gene: TRBJ2-7; abundance: NA; v_gene: TRBV7-7; d_gene: NA; CDR3nt: TGTGCCAGCAGCCTACGCGCCGGGAGCTCCTACGAGCAGTACTTC; CDR3aa: CASSLRAGSSYEQYF
j_gene: TRBJ1-1; abundance: NA; v_gene: TRBV18; d_gene: NA; CDR3nt: TGTGCCAGCTCGGTAGGGGAGAACACTGAAGCTTTCTTT; CDR3aa: CASSVGENTEAFF
j_gene: TRBJ2-7; abundance: NA; v_gene: TRBV20-1; d_gene: NA; CDR3nt: TGCAGTGCCCTCGGGGGTGGGGAGCAGTACTTC; CDR3aa: CSALGGGEQYF
j_gene: TRBJ1-2; abundance: NA; v_gene: TRBV7-2; d_gene: TRBD1; CDR3nt: TGTGCCAGCAGCTTAGCCGACAGGGGGCATTATGGCTACACCTTC; CDR3aa: CASSLADRGHYGYTF
j_gene: TRBJ2-3; abundance: NA; v_gene: TRBV27; d_gene: TRBD1; CDR3nt: TGTGCCAGCAGTCCGGGACAGCTAACAGATACGCAGTATTTT; CDR3aa: CASSPGQLTDTQYF
j_gene: TRBJ2-2; abundance: once; v_gene: TRBV13; d_gene: TRBD1; CDR3nt: TGTGCCAGCAGCCGCCAGGGGGCGCTGGGCACCGGGGAGCTGTTTTTT; CDR3aa: CASSRQGALGTGELFF
j_gene: TRBJ1-4; abundance: NA; v_gene: TRBV30; d_gene: TRBD1; CDR3nt: TGTGCCTGGAGTCCCGGGACAGGGGGCGCGAGTGAAAAACTGTTTTTT; CDR3aa: CAWSPGTGGASEKLFF
j_gene: TRBJ1-1; abundance: NA; v_gene: TRBV5-1; d_gene: NA; CDR3nt: TGCGCCAGCAGCTTGGGGTCGGGACAACTGAACACTGAAGCTTTCTTT; CDR3aa: CASSLGSGQLNTEAFF
j_gene: TRBJ1-2; abundance: NA; v_gene: TRBV6-5; d_gene: NA; CDR3nt: TGTGCCAGCAGTTTCGACACCTACTATGGCTACACCTTC; CDR3aa: CASSFDTYYGYTF
j_gene: TRBJ2-3; abundance: NA; v_gene: TRBV20-1; d_gene: NA; CDR3nt: TGCAGTGCTAGCGGGAGAGATACGCAGTATTTT; CDR3aa: CSASGRDTQYF
j_gene: TRBJ2-2; abundance: NA; v_gene: TRBV19; d_gene: NA; CDR3nt: TGTGCCAGTAGTATAGATGGGGCAGGGAACACCGGGGAGCTGTTTTTT; CDR3aa: CASSIDGAGNTGELFF
j_gene: TRBJ1-1; abundance: NA; v_gene: TRBV2; d_gene: NA; CDR3nt: TGTGCCAGCAGCCCCCCAGGGGTGGGGAACACTGAAGCTTTCTTT; CDR3aa: CASSPPGVGNTEAFF
j_gene: TRBJ2-1; abundance: NA; v_gene: TRBV6-4; d_gene: TRBD2; CDR3nt: TGTGCCAGCAGTGACACTAGCGGCTCCTACAATGAGCAGTTCTTC; CDR3aa: CASSDTSGSYNEQFF
j_gene: TRBJ2-1; abundance: NA; v_gene: TRBV18; d_gene: NA; CDR3nt: TGTGCCAGCTCACCACCCCAGGGAGGAGGCAATGAGCAGTTCTTC; CDR3aa: CASSPPQGGGNEQFF
j_gene: TRBJ2-7; abundance: NA; v_gene: TRBV19; d_gene: TRBD2; CDR3nt: TGTGCCAGTAGTATCCAAGCGGGAGGGACAGGACTCTACGAGCAGTACTTC; CDR3aa: CASSIQAGGTGLYEQYF
j_gene: TRBJ2-2; abundance: NA; v_gene: TRBV4-2; d_gene: NA; CDR3nt: TGTGCCAGCAGCCAAGATGTGGTAGCGGCCAGGGAGCTGTTTTTT; CDR3aa: CASSQDVVAARELFF
j_gene: TRBJ1-5; abundance: NA; v_gene: TRBV28; d_gene: NA; CDR3nt: TGTGCCAGCAGTCGAGATCAGCCCCAGCATTTT; CDR3aa: CASSRDQPQHF
j_gene: TRBJ2-7; abundance: NA; v_gene: TRBV6-5; d_gene: NA; CDR3nt: TGTGCCAGCAGTACCTATGGCCCGGGATCGTACGAGCAGTACTTC; CDR3aa: CASSTYGPGSYEQYF
j_gene: TRBJ2-2; abundance: NA; v_gene: TRBV19; d_gene: TRBD2; CDR3nt: TGTGCCAGTATGTTTGGCGGGAGTAACGGGGAGCTGTTTTTT; CDR3aa: CASMFGGSNGELFF
j_gene: TRBJ1-1; abundance: once; v_gene: TRBV5-1; d_gene: TRBD1; CDR3nt: TGCGCCAGCAGCTCCAGGGGGACTAACACTGAAGCTTTCTTT; CDR3aa: CASSSRGTNTEAFF
j_gene: TRBJ2-7; abundance: NA; v_gene: TRBV7-3; d_gene: TRBD2; CDR3nt: TGTGCCAGCAGCTCACTAGCGGGAGTACACGAGCAGTACTTC; CDR3aa: CASSSLAGVHEQYF
j_gene: TRBJ2-1; abundance: NA; v_gene: TRBV7-9; d_gene: NA; CDR3nt: TGTGCCAGCAGCTTAGGCGGACAATACAATGAGCAGTTCTTC; CDR3aa: CASSLGGQYNEQFF
j_gene: TRBJ2-7; abundance: NA; v_gene: TRBV25-1; d_gene: NA; CDR3nt: TGTGCCAGCAGTGAATCGGGAACAGACAACTCCTACGAGCAGTACTTC; CDR3aa: CASSESGTDNSYEQYF
j_gene: TRBJ2-7; abundance: NA; v_gene: TRBV27; d_gene: TRBD1; CDR3nt: TGTGCCAGCAGTTTGGGGCAGGGGGAATTGGACGAGCAGTACTTC; CDR3aa: CASSLGQGELDEQYF
j_gene: TRBJ2-2; abundance: NA; v_gene: TRBV25-1; d_gene: TRBD2; CDR3nt: TGTGCCAGCAGGGCCACTAGCGGGTATACCGGGGAGCTGTTTTTT; CDR3aa: CASRATSGYTGELFF
j_gene: TRBJ2-5; abundance: NA; v_gene: TRBV30; d_gene: NA; CDR3nt: TGTGCCTGGAGTGCCTCTCAAGAGACCCAGTACTTC; CDR3aa: CAWSASQETQYF
j_gene: TRBJ1-1; abundance: once; v_gene: TRBV6-4; d_gene: TRBD1; CDR3nt: TGTGCCAGCAGCACAGGGGTGACGGGGGACACTGAAGCTTTCTTT; CDR3aa: CASSTGVTGDTEAFF
j_gene: TRBJ2-7; abundance: few; v_gene: TRBV5-4; d_gene: TRBD2; CDR3nt: TGTGCCAGCAGCACGGATACTAGCGCGTACGAGCAGTACTTC; CDR3aa: CASSTDTSAYEQYF
j_gene: TRBJ2-3; abundance: NA; v_gene: TRBV28; d_gene: NA; CDR3nt: TGTGCCAGCTCCTCAGTCACAGATACGCAGTATTTT; CDR3aa: CASSSVTDTQYF
j_gene: TRBJ1-2; abundance: NA; v_gene: TRBV6-1; d_gene: NA; CDR3nt: TGTGCCAGCAGTCCACAGGGCGACTATGGCTACACCTTC; CDR3aa: CASSPQGDYGYTF
j_gene: TRBJ1-5; abundance: once; v_gene: TRBV19; d_gene: NA; CDR3nt: TGTGCCAGTAGCGGAGAGTTTGATCAGCCCCAGCATTTT; CDR3aa: CASSGEFDQPQHF
j_gene: TRBJ2-1; abundance: NA; v_gene: TRBV20-1; d_gene: NA; CDR3nt: TGCAGTGCTGACACCCACAATGAGCAGTTCTTC; CDR3aa: CSADTHNEQFF
j_gene: TRBJ1-1; abundance: NA; v_gene: TRBV5-1; d_gene: NA; CDR3nt: TGCGCCAGCAGCCCGGGAGGGGGGAACACTGAAGCTTTCTTT; CDR3aa: CASSPGGGNTEAFF
j_gene: TRBJ1-5; abundance: few; v_gene: TRBV7-2; d_gene: NA; CDR3nt: TGTGCCAGCAGCTTAGTAGGGGAGGGTCAGCCCCAGCATTTT; CDR3aa: CASSLVGEGQPQHF
j_gene: TRBJ2-5; abundance: NA; v_gene: TRBV27; d_gene: TRBD2; CDR3nt: TGTGCCAGCAGGCGACTAGCGGGAGAAGAGACCCAGTACTTC; CDR3aa: CASRRLAGEETQYF
j_gene: TRBJ1-2; abundance: NA; v_gene: TRBV30; d_gene: TRBD1; CDR3nt: TGTGCCTGGAGTGTCGGGGGACAGACCTATGGCTACACCTTC; CDR3aa: CAWSVGGQTYGYTF
j_gene: TRBJ2-7; abundance: NA; v_gene: TRBV11-2; d_gene: NA; CDR3nt: TGTGCCAGCAGCTTAGACATCCCCTACGAGCAGTACTTC; CDR3aa: CASSLDIPYEQYF
j_gene: TRBJ2-3; abundance: NA; v_gene: TRBV6-1; d_gene: TRBD1; CDR3nt: TGTGCCAGCAGGGGACAGGGTCCAGATACGCAGTATTTT; CDR3aa: CASRGQGPDTQYF
j_gene: TRBJ2-1; abundance: NA; v_gene: TRBV2; d_gene: NA; CDR3nt: TGTGCCAGCAGTGTGTCAGGGAACGGGAATGAGCAGTTCTTC; CDR3aa: CASSVSGNGNEQFF